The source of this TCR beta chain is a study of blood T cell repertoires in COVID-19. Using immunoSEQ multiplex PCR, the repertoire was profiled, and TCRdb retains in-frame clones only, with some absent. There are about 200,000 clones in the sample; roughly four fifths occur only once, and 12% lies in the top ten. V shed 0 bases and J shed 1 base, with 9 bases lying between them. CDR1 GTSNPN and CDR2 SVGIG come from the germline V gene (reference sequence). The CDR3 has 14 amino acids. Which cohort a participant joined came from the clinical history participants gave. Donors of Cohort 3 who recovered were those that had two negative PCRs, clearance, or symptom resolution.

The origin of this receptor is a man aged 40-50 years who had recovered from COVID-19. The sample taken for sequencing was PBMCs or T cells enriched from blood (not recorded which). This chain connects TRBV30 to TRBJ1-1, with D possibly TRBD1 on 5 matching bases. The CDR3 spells CAWSVWRGNTEAFF. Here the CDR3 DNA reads TGTGCCTGGAGTGTTTGGAGGGGGAACACTGAAGCTTTCTTT.